Below are 10 T cell receptor beta chains sequenced from a single sample in a study of blood T cell repertoires in COVID-19. Clones were read by immunoSEQ multiplex PCR, and TCRdb kept only the in-frame ones, dropping some. In the table there are about 440,000 clones, 87% of which are singletons. The sequenced sample was PBMCs or T cells enriched from blood (not recorded which). These TCRs come from a woman between 18 and 29 years old with acute COVID-19.

This rearrangement joins TRBV28 to TRBJ2-1, with D perhaps matching TRBD2 (5 bases). V lost 4 bases and J lost 3, with 16 bases in between. This CDR3 comprises 16 residues. Germline-derived CDR1 and CDR2 are MDHEN and SYDVKM. The CDR3 DNA is TGTGCCAGCAGTTCCGGCCGGGGAACCGGCTACAATGAGCAGTTCTTC. Amino acid sequence: CASSSGRGTGYNEQFF.

This chain links TRBV4-1 with TRBJ1-5; D gene unclear. V was trimmed by 5 bases and J by 4 bases, leaving 15 bases between them. The length of the CDR3 is 15 residues. Per germline, CDR1 MGHRA and CDR2 YSYEKL. The CDR3 is CASSFGVLGNQPQHF. The CDR3 DNA follows: TGCGCCAGCAGCTTCGGGGTCCTAGGAAATCAGCCCCAGCATTTT.

Only a few counts were recorded for this clone. This rearrangement joins TRBV3-1 (or the pseudogene TRBV3-2) to TRBJ1-5; 7 bases are a match to TRBD1. V dropped 0 bases and J dropped 1; count of bases not matched to a gene: 0. The CDR3 is 15 residues long. Germline CDR1 is LGHDT and CDR2 is YNNKEL (reference sequence). The CDR3 DNA reads TGTGCCAGCAGCCAAGACAGGGGGAGCAATCAGCCCCAGCATTTT. Its translation: CASSQDRGSNQPQHF.

CDR3 DNA: TGTGCCAGCAGCTCGACAGGGGTGTCCTACGAGCAGTACTTC. This encodes CASSSTGVSYEQYF. The chain carries TRBV7-9 and TRBJ2-7; 8 bases are shared with TRBD1. The CDR3 has 14 residues. Germline CDR1 and CDR2: SEHNR and FQNEAQ (reference sequence). The V segment lost 4 bases and the J segment 1 base; nucleotides outside the gene matches: 3.

The CDR3 protein is CASSDDRFNEKLFF. The CDR3 bases are TGTGCCAGCAGCGACGACAGATTTAATGAAAAACTGTTTTTT. V is TRBV5-4 and J is TRBJ1-4, with D perhaps matching TRBD1 (5 bases). Trimming took off 4 bases at V and 4 bases at J, with 11 bases between the two ends. Germline values: CDR1 SGHNT, CDR2 YYREEE (reference sequence). CDR3 length equals 14 residues.

The chain employs TRBV19 and TRBJ2-2; possibly TRBD1 for D (6 bases). Germline CDR1 reads LNHDA; CDR2 reads SQIVND (reference sequence). The CDR3 loop spans 15 amino acids. V lost 1 base, J lost 4 bases, and 10 bases lay in between. The CDR3 region has the DNA TGTGCCAGTAGTATAGTAGGGACAACCACCGGGGAGCTGTTTTTT. It yields the protein CASSIVGTTTGELFF.

The CDR3 sequence: CASSALLAGITREQFF. The DNA of the CDR3 is TGTGCCAGTAGTGCCCTACTAGCGGGGATAACAAGAGAGCAGTTCTTC. V is TRBV19 and J is TRBJ2-1, with 10 bases identical to TRBD2. The trim removed 5 bases at V and 10 bases at J, leaving 14 bases unmatched. This CDR3 has 16 residues. Germline V gene lookup returns CDR1 LNHDA and CDR2 SQIVND (reference sequence). Full variable domain (rest looked up from reference TRBV19 and TRBJ2-1): DGGITQSPKYLFRKEGQNVTLSCEQNLNHDAMYWYRQDPGQGLRLIYYSQIVNDFQKGDIAEGYSVSREKKESFPLTVTSAQKNPTAFYLCASSALLAGITREQFFGPGTRLTVL.

The genes are TRBV9 and TRBJ2-5, with 8 bases aligning to TRBD2. From germline, CDR1 is SGDLS and CDR2 YYNGEE. The CDR3 is 15 amino acids. The junction had 3 bases not matched to a gene; V was cut back by 0 bases and J by 2 bases. CDR3 sequence (DNA): TGTGCCAGCAGCGTAGGTGTAGCGGGGCAAGAGACCCAGTACTTC. It specifies CASSVGVAGQETQYF.

J is TRBJ1-3 and V is TRBV9, with D possibly being TRBD1 (5 bases). Germline CDR1 SGDLS, CDR2 YYNGEE. The CDR3 is made up of 15 amino acids. The V end was cut by 0 bases, the J end by 0 bases, with 7 bases between. The CDR3 protein is CASSVVGGSGNTIYF. The CDR3 DNA sequence: TGTGCCAGCAGCGTAGTGGGGGGCTCTGGAAACACCATATATTTT.

This chain joins TRBV6-1 and TRBJ1-5, with 10 bases identical to TRBD1. This CDR3 comprises 18 residues. Germline CDR1 MNHNS, CDR2 SASEGT. Unmatched junction bases numbered 10, after V lost 3 bases and J lost 2 bases. CDR3 residues: CASSDPGQGKGGNQPQHF. For the CDR3, the DNA is TGTGCCAGCAGTGACCCGGGACAGGGGAAAGGCGGCAATCAGCCCCAGCATTTT.